This passage covers 22 T cell receptor beta chains from one sample sequenced in a study of shared clonotypes between healthy human individuals. Here immunoSEQ multiplex PCR was the method, and the copy in TCRdb shows in-frame clones only, minus some. This table holds about 1.5 million clones, approximately 98% found once. The material sequenced was naive CD4+ T cells sorted from blood. Subset specified: CD45RA+ positively selected. Receptor source: a young man in good health.

The chain recombines TRBV28 with TRBJ2-7; D is uncertain. Trimming shortened V by 4 bases and J by 6 bases, and 13 bases separated the two germline ends. Germline V gene data show CDR1 as MDHEN and CDR2 as SYDVKM. The CDR3 covers 13 residues. CDR3 nucleotide sequence: TGTGCCAGCAGTTCCCCGACGGCAAGCGAGCAGTACTTC. Translation: CASSSPTASEQYF.

This clone occurred once. The CDR3: CASSPRSLGNTIYF. The DNA for the CDR3 is TGTGCCAGCAGCCCCCGGAGCCTGGGAAACACCATATATTTT. The rearrangement uses TRBV7-9 and TRBJ1-3; D not certain. V gave up 5 bases and J gave up 4 bases, with 12 bases separating them. Germline V lookup: CDR1 SEHNR, CDR2 FQNEAQ (reference sequence). The CDR3 is made up of 14 amino acids.

J is TRBJ2-5 and V is TRBV7-9, with 7 nucleotides matching TRBD2. The CDR3 totals 13 residues. CDR1 is SEHNR, CDR2 FQNEAQ, per germline (reference sequence). The trim removed 2 bases at V and 7 bases at J, leaving 4 bases unmatched. CDR3 region: CASSLLPGGTQYF. The CDR3, as DNA: TGTGCCAGCAGCTTATTGCCGGGAGGGACCCAGTACTTC. The full variable domain, rest sourced from reference TRBV7-9 and TRBJ2-5, is DTGVSQNPRHKITKRGQNVTFRCDPISEHNRLYWYRQTLGQGPEFLTYFQNEAQLEKSRLLSDRFSAERPKGSFSTLEIQRTEQGDSAMYLCASSLLPGGTQYFGPGTRLLVL.

J is TRBJ2-7 and V is TRBV29-1; no firm D call. Germline V lookup: CDR1 SQVTM, CDR2 ANQGSEA. The CDR3 length is 12 residues. With 7 bases removed from V and 0 bases from J, the gap between germline ends came to 10 bases. The CDR3 protein is CSAQKSSYEQYF. CDR3 in DNA: TGCAGCGCCCAGAAGAGCTCCTACGAGCAGTACTTC.

This clone was found a few times. This sample also contains other DNA sequences that code for the same CDR3. This chain uses TRBV9 with TRBJ2-3; 7 nucleotides match TRBD1. The V segment lost 2 bases and the J segment 1 base; nucleotides outside the gene matches: 1. The CDR3 runs 14 residues. In germline, CDR1 is SGDLS, CDR2 YYNGEE. The CDR3 DNA reads as TGTGCCAGCAGCGTTGGACAGGGCACAGATACGCAGTATTTT. Translating it yields CASSVGQGTDTQYF.

The chain is built from TRBV6-5 and TRBJ1-2, with 10 bases that match TRBD1. With V trimmed by 5 bases and J by 7 bases, 10 bases remained unmatched. The CDR3 extends over 15 amino acids. The V gene's germline CDR1 is MNHEY and CDR2 SVGAGI. CDR3 in DNA: TGTGCCAGCAGTCGACCGGGACAGGGGACCCCTGGCTACACCTTC. Residues: CASSRPGQGTPGYTF.

A single count supports this clone. The chain carries TRBV4-1 and TRBJ2-7, with 11 positions matching TRBD1. The CDR3 is 13 residues long. Germline-derived CDR1 and CDR2 are MGHRA and YSYEKL. Trimming removed 2 bases from V and 12 bases from J; junction bases left unmatched: 6. CDR3 bases: TGCGCCAGCAGCCAACGCGCCGGGACAGGGGGGTACTTC. Amino acid sequence: CASSQRAGTGGYF.

The chain uses TRBV6-5 and TRBJ1-5; D not resolved. V lost 7 bases and J 7 bases, leaving 17 bases between the germline ends. Germline assignment: CDR1 MNHEY and CDR2 SVGAGI. The CDR3 has 14 amino acids. CDR3: CASKFAGTGQPQHF. The CDR3 DNA is TGTGCCAGCAAATTCGCAGGAACGGGACAGCCCCAGCATTTT.

This rearrangement joins TRBV5-8 to TRBJ2-6; weak D call: TRBD1 (5 bases). The CDR3 totals 16 residues. Germline CDR1 is SGHTS and CDR2 is YDEGEE. Trimming removed 1 base from V and 1 base from J, with 9 bases in between. CDR3 in amino acids: CASSLYAGSGANVLTF. CDR3 DNA sequence: TGTGCCAGCAGCTTGTATGCAGGGTCTGGGGCCAACGTCCTGACTTTC.

This rearrangement joins TRBV7-9 to TRBJ2-7; TRBD1 agrees at 8 bases. J was trimmed by 0 bases and V by 5 bases; bases with no gene match: 6. The germline gives CDR1 SEHNR, CDR2 FQNEAQ (reference sequence). This CDR3 contains 15 residues. The CDR3 region is CASSTRTGLSYEQYF. The CDR3, as DNA: TGTGCCAGCAGCACCCGGACAGGGCTCTCCTACGAGCAGTACTTC. The full variable domain, rest sourced from reference TRBV7-9 and TRBJ2-7, is DTGVSQNPRHKITKRGQNVTFRCDPISEHNRLYWYRQTLGQGPEFLTYFQNEAQLEKSRLLSDRFSAERPKGSFSTLEIQRTEQGDSAMYLCASSTRTGLSYEQYFGPGTRLTVT.

The chain uses TRBV6-6 and TRBJ2-7, with D possibly being TRBD1 or TRBD2 (5 bases each). The V end was cut by 8 bases, the J end by 2 bases, with 19 bases between. Germline CDR1 reads MNHNY; CDR2 reads SVGAGI (reference sequence). This CDR3 is 15 amino acids long. The CDR3 bases are TGTGCCAGCGGCTACCCCTCCGGGACCACCTACGAGCAGTACTTC. Translating gives CASGYPSGTTYEQYF.

The V gene is TRBV10-3, the J gene TRBJ2-1, with TRBD2 matching over 9 bases. Trimming removed 4 bases from V and 5 bases from J; junction bases left unmatched: 6. The CDR3 runs 15 residues. From germline, CDR1 is ENHRY and CDR2 SYGVKD. CDR3 residues: CAISVEREVNNEQFF. The DNA for the CDR3 is TGTGCCATCAGTGTCGAGCGGGAGGTAAACAATGAGCAGTTCTTC.

The chain joins TRBV27 to TRBJ2-7; the D gene is possibly TRBD1 (5 bases). CDR3 length: 16 amino acids. Between the trimmed V and J ends, which lost 0 bases and 2 bases, there was a span of 14 bases. Germline V gene data show CDR1 as MNHEY and CDR2 as SMNVEV (reference sequence). For the CDR3, the DNA is TGTGCCAGCAGTTTATCGGGAAGGGGTTGGACCTACGAGCAGTACTTC. Its protein is CASSLSGRGWTYEQYF.

The J gene is TRBJ2-5, the V gene TRBV10-3, with TRBD1 matching over 7 bases. V gave up 4 bases and J gave up 5 bases; unmatched junction bases: 10. CDR3 length: 15 amino acids. The V gene's germline CDR1 is ENHRY and CDR2 SYGVKD. CDR3 loop: CAISAGQPLEETQYF. The CDR3 DNA follows: TGTGCCATCAGTGCGGGACAGCCCCTAGAGGAGACCCAGTACTTC.

The chain links TRBV11-3 to TRBJ2-7, with D possibly matching TRBD1 (6 bases). The CDR3 runs 16 residues. The germline V and J ends were trimmed by 3 bases and 2 bases, with 17 bases remaining between them. Germline CDR1 and CDR2: SGHNT and YENEEA. The CDR3 spells CASSFTVGDTTYEQYF. The CDR3, as DNA: TGTGCCAGCAGCTTTACCGTCGGGGACACAACCTACGAGCAGTACTTC.

V usage is TRBV27 and J usage is TRBJ1-1; 7 bases map to TRBD1. Germline V gene lookup returns CDR1 MNHEY and CDR2 SMNVEV (reference sequence). V dropped 3 bases and J dropped 6; count of bases not matched to a gene: 10. The length of the CDR3 is 15 residues. This CDR3 is CASSFSLDRRAEAFF. The CDR3 coding sequence is TGTGCCAGCAGTTTCTCCTTGGACAGGCGCGCTGAAGCTTTCTTT.

The chain is built from TRBV30 and TRBJ1-2; maybe TRBD1 (5 bases). Germline V CDR1 and CDR2: GTSNPN, SVGIG (reference sequence). V lost 0 bases and J 4 bases, leaving 12 bases between the germline ends. The CDR3 runs 14 residues. DNA for the CDR3: TGTGCCTGGAGTGTACAAGCAGGGATCTATGGCTACACCTTC. Its protein product is CAWSVQAGIYGYTF. The variable domain in full, with the rest retrieved from reference TRBV30 and TRBJ1-2, is SQTIHQWPATLVQPVGSPLSLECTVEGTSNPNLYWYRQAAGRGLQLLFYSVGIGQISSEVPQNLSASRPQDRQFILSSKKLLLSDSGFYLCAWSVQAGIYGYTFGSGTRLTVV.

This rearrangement joins TRBV25-1 to TRBJ2-3; no clear D gene. This CDR3 is built from 14 residues. Trimming removed 2 bases at V and 0 bases at J, with 6 bases between. Germline CDR1 reads MGHDK; CDR2 reads SYGVNS. The chain's CDR3 is CASSEPRSTDTQYF. The CDR3 DNA is TGTGCCAGCAGTGAACCCCGCAGCACAGATACGCAGTATTTT.

The V and J genes are TRBV10-1 and TRBJ1-5, with D perhaps TRBD1 (6 bases). Germline CDR1 is WNHNN and CDR2 is SYGVQD (reference sequence). The CDR3 has 12 amino acids. With 3 bases removed from V and 9 bases from J, the gap between germline ends came to 9 bases. CDR3 in amino acids: CASSDVGGPQHF. CDR3 nucleotide sequence: TGCGCCAGCAGTGATGTAGGGGGGCCCCAGCATTTT.

The V call is TRBV14, the J call TRBJ2-3; D may be TRBD1 or TRBD2 (5 bases each). The CDR3 extends over 14 amino acids. The V end was cut by 2 bases, the J end by 9 bases, with 15 bases between. In germline, CDR1 is SGHDN, CDR2 FVKESK. CDR3 in amino acids: CASSQKRGLGTQYF. In DNA form, the CDR3 reads TGTGCCAGCAGCCAAAAACGGGGCCTGGGGACGCAGTATTTT.

This chain uses TRBV28 with TRBJ2-5; 7 bases are a match to TRBD1. The germline V gene encodes CDR1 MDHEN and CDR2 SYDVKM. The J segment lost 7 bases and the V segment lost 6 bases, leaving 8 bases of the junction unmatched. This CDR3 has 13 residues. This CDR3 reads CASRLQGSGTQYF. The CDR3 DNA reads as TGTGCCAGCAGATTACAGGGGTCTGGGACCCAGTACTTC.

V usage is TRBV2 and J usage is TRBJ2-1; D is uncertain. Looked up from germline, CDR1 is SNHLY and CDR2 is FYNNEI. The CDR3 totals 11 residues. V was trimmed by 6 bases and J by 4 bases, leaving 4 bases between them. The CDR3 nucleotides read TGTGCCAGCAGAAAATACAATGAGCAGTTCTTC. Protein: CASRKYNEQFF.